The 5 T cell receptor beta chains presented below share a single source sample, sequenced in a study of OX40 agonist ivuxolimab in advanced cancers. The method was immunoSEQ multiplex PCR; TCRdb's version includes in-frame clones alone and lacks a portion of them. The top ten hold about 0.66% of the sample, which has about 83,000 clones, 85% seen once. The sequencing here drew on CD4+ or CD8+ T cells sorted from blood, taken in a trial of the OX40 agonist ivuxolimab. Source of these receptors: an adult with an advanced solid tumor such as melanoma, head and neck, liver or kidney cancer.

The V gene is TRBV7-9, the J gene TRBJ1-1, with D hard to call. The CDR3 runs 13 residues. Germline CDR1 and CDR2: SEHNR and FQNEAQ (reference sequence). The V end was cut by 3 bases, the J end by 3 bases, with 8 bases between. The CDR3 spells CASSFSPDTEAFF. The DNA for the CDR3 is TGTGCCAGCAGCTTTAGTCCCGACACTGAAGCTTTCTTT.

The CDR3 sequence is CASSIMTGSNQPQHF. CDR3 sequence (DNA): TGTGCCAGTAGTATTATGACAGGGAGCAATCAGCCCCAGCATTTT. The chain uses TRBV19 and TRBJ1-5, with 7 nucleotides matching TRBD1. CDR3 size: 15 residues. With 3 bases clipped from V and 1 base from J, the junction kept 3 bases outside the gene matches. The germline CDR1 and CDR2 sequences are LNHDA and SQIVND (reference sequence).

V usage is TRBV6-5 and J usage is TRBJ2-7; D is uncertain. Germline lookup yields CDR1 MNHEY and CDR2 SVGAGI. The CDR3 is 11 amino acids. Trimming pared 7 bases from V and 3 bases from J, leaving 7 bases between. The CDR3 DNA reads TGTGCCAGCACCAAGGGCTACGAGCAGTACTTC. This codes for CASTKGYEQYF.

The CDR3 spells CASRLPGQGLFF. DNA for the CDR3: TGTGCCAGCAGACTCCCGGGACAGGGATTGTTCTTC. The chain uses TRBV6-5 and TRBJ2-1; 9 positions agree with TRBD1. The CDR3 has 12 residues. Germline values: CDR1 MNHEY, CDR2 SVGAGI. With V trimmed by 6 bases and J by 15 bases, 9 bases remained unmatched.

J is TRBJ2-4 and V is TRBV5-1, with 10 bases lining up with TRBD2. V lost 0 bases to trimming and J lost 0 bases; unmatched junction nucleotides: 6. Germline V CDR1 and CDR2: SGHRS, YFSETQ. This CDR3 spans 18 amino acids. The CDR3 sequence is CASSLGLAGVLAKNIQYF. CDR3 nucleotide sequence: TGCGCCAGCAGCTTGGGGCTAGCGGGGGTTCTAGCCAAAAACATTCAGTACTTC.